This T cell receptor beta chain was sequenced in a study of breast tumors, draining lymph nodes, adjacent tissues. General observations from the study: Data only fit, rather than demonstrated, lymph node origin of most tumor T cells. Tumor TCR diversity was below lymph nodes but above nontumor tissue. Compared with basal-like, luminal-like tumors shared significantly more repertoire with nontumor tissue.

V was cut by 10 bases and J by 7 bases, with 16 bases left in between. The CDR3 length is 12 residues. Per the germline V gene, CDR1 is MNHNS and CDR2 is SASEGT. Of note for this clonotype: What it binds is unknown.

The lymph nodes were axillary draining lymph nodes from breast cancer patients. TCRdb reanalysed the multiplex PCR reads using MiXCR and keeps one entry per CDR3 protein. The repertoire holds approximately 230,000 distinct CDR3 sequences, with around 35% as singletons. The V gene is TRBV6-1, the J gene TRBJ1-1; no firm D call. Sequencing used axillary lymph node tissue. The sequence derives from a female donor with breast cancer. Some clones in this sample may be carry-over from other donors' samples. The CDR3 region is CATLYRESEAFF. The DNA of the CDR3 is TGTGCCACCCTATATAGGGAGAGTGAAGCTTTCTTT.